This passage covers 21 T cell receptor beta chains from one sample sequenced in a study of spatial heterogeneity in lung cancer. Points from the study as a whole: Intratumoral expanded alpha and beta TCR counts were found to track tumor mutation counts.

One entry per CDR3 protein, called by TCRdb with MiXCR from the 5' RACE reads. In the table there are about 7,200 distinct CDR3 sequences, 9.5% to 12% of which are singletons. No cognate antigen is known for these TCRs. Time point given: sample taken at primary tumor resection. This specimen consisted of lung tumor tissue, obtained at surgery. These receptors all come from a female donor with early-stage non-small cell lung cancer.

This clonotype has only a few counts. The chain couples TRBV10-3 to TRBJ2-3; D remains ambiguous. The V end was cut by 0 bases, the J end by 2 bases, with 6 bases between. The CDR3 has 14 residues. Germline CDR1 reads ENHRY; CDR2 reads SYGVKD. CDR3 nucleotide sequence: TGTGCCATCAGTGAGTCTTGGACCACAGATACGCAGTATTTT. Its translation is CAISESWTTDTQYF.

Only a few counts were recorded for this clonotype. The J gene is TRBJ2-5, the V gene TRBV7-2; a possible D gene is TRBD2 (6 bases). The germline V gene encodes CDR1 SGHTA and CDR2 FQGNSA. The CDR3 runs 14 residues. V lost 5 bases, J lost 3 bases, and 13 bases lay in between. CDR3 DNA: TGTGCCAGCAGCCAAAACCGGGGGAAAGAGACCCAGTACTTC. Translating gives CASSQNRGKETQYF.

This clonotype was observed a handful of times. The chain employs TRBV20-1 and TRBJ2-1; 9 bases fit TRBD2. Germline-derived CDR1 and CDR2 are DFQATT and SNEGSKA (reference sequence). CDR3 length equals 14 residues. Trimming took 1 base from V and 2 from J; bases not matched to a gene: 0. The CDR3 DNA follows: TGCAGTGCTAGAGTAGCGGGGGCCTACAATGAGCAGTTCTTC. It is translated as CSARVAGAYNEQFF.

This chain uses TRBV10-3 with TRBJ1-1; TRBD1 matches at 12 bases. The V and J ends lost 6 bases and 5 bases, in that order; junction bases with no gene match: 1. The length of the CDR3 is 13 residues. The germline gives CDR1 ENHRY, CDR2 SYGVKD. The CDR3 sequence: CAIRGQGATEAFF. Written as DNA, the CDR3 is TGTGCCATCAGGGGACAGGGGGCAACTGAAGCTTTCTTT.

The chain combines TRBV20-1 with TRBJ1-2; D gene uncertain. Germline CDR1 is DFQATT and CDR2 is SNEGSKA (reference sequence). The CDR3 length is 13 residues. V was cut by 0 bases and J by 8 bases, with 13 bases left in between. For the CDR3, the DNA is TGCAGTGCTAGAGATAGAGGGTTATGGGGCTACACCTTC. Its protein product is CSARDRGLWGYTF.

This clonotype was seen more than once but under ten times. The rearrangement uses TRBV7-2 and TRBJ2-3; D not resolved. Germline values: CDR1 SGHTA, CDR2 FQGNSA. The V end lost 1 base, the J end lost 2 bases, and 7 bases lay between the germline ends. The CDR3 length is 14 residues. The CDR3 protein is CASSLGQYTDTQYF. For the CDR3, the DNA is TGTGCCAGCAGCTTAGGGCAATACACAGATACGCAGTATTTT.

There are a few counts of this clonotype. As DNA, the CDR3 is TGTGCCAGCAGGCCTGACTGGAACACTGAAGCTTTCTTT. As protein: CASRPDWNTEAFF. V and J are TRBV6-5 and TRBJ1-1; no reliable D call. Germline V gene data show CDR1 as MNHEY and CDR2 as SVGAGI. The CDR3 runs to 13 residues. Trimming stripped 6 bases from V and 1 base from J, with 9 bases between.

This chain's CDR3 is CSANRGTEGYTF. CDR3 nucleotides: TGCAGTGCCAACAGGGGGACGGAAGGCTACACCTTC. V gene TRBV20-1 combines with J gene TRBJ1-2; 8 bases agree with TRBD1. Per germline, CDR1 DFQATT and CDR2 SNEGSKA (reference sequence). The trim removed 6 bases at V and 8 bases at J, leaving 8 bases unmatched. The CDR3 loop spans 12 amino acids.

This sequence joins TRBV2 and TRBJ2-7; tentatively, D is TRBD1 or TRBD2 (5 bases each). V was clipped by 5 bases and J by 2 bases, with 10 bases between them. The CDR3 totals 13 residues. Looked up from germline, CDR1 is SNHLY and CDR2 is FYNNEI. The CDR3 is CASSSGTPYEQYF. The CDR3 DNA sequence: TGTGCCAGCAGTTCCGGGACCCCCTACGAGCAGTACTTC. The full variable domain, with the rest looked up from reference TRBV2 and TRBJ2-7, is EPEVTQTPSHQVTQMGQEVILRCVPISNHLYFYWYRQILGQKVEFLVSFYNNEISEKSEIFDDQFSVERPDGSNFTLKIRSTKLEDSAMYFCASSSGTPYEQYFGPGTRLTVT.

This clonotype is classed as medium-sized. The rearrangement links TRBV7-2 to TRBJ1-4; 7 bases line up with TRBD1. The germline V gene encodes CDR1 SGHTA and CDR2 FQGNSA. Trimming took 8 bases from V and 8 from J; bases not matched to a gene: 8. The CDR3 extends over 13 amino acids. The CDR3 bases are TGTGCCAGCGAAGACAGGGTGAAAGAAAAACTGTTTTTT. It translates to CASEDRVKEKLFF.

This clonotype is categorized as medium-sized. This sequence joins TRBV20-1 and TRBJ2-7; D unresolved. Germline CDR1 is DFQATT and CDR2 is SNEGSKA (reference sequence). Trimming shortened V by 0 bases and J by 1 base, and 4 bases separated the two germline ends. The CDR3 runs to 12 residues. The DNA for the CDR3 is TGCAGTGCTAGAGACACTTCCTACGAGCAGTACTTC. Its protein product is CSARDTSYEQYF.

This clonotype was seen a handful of times. This chain joins TRBV20-1 and TRBJ2-2, with 7 bases lining up with TRBD1. Germline V CDR1 and CDR2: DFQATT, SNEGSKA (reference sequence). This CDR3 is 13 amino acids long. The ends lost 6 bases at V and 4 bases at J; junction bases unmatched: 5. DNA of the CDR3: TGCAGTGCGCCGACAGGGACCACCGGGGAGCTGTTTTTT. It specifies CSAPTGTTGELFF.

The sample holds many counts of this clonotype. This sequence joins TRBV7-9 and TRBJ2-2; no clear D. The CDR3 has 11 residues. V gave up 5 bases and J gave up 2 bases, with 0 bases separating them. CDR1 and CDR2 from the germline V gene are SEHNR and FQNEAQ (reference sequence). CDR3 sequence reads: CASSNTGELFF. The CDR3 DNA is TGTGCCAGCAGCAACACCGGGGAGCTGTTTTTT.

This clonotype ranks as medium-sized. The chain has TRBV11-1 and TRBJ1-1; TRBD1 is a possible D gene (5 bases). The CDR3 has 15 residues. Germline loops: CDR1 SGHAT, CDR2 FQDESV (reference sequence). V was trimmed by 1 base and J by 2 bases, leaving 11 bases between them. CDR3 in DNA: TGTGCCAGCAGCTTAGACTCAGGGACCAACACTGAAGCTTTCTTT. Amino acid sequence: CASSLDSGTNTEAFF.

The V gene is TRBV6-6, the J gene TRBJ1-6; D uncertain. The CDR3 is 12 residues long. Germline lookup yields CDR1 MNHNY and CDR2 SVGAGI (reference sequence). Trimming left V 4 bases short and J 7 bases short, with 5 bases between. CDR3: CASSFQNSPLHF. CDR3 in DNA: TGTGCCAGCAGTTTCCAGAATTCACCCCTCCACTTT.

The chain carries TRBV7-9 and TRBJ2-3; D is uncertain. V was trimmed by 5 bases and J by 3 bases, leaving 15 bases between them. This CDR3 spans 15 amino acids. CDR1 and CDR2 (germline): SEHNR, FQNEAQ (reference sequence). CDR3 DNA sequence: TGTGCCAGCAGCCCACCAGGTATTAGTACAGATACGCAGTATTTT. Translation: CASSPPGISTDTQYF.

This clonotype was counted only a few times. The V and J genes are TRBV20-1 and TRBJ1-1; a weak D match, TRBD1 (5 bases). The CDR3 sequence is 15 residues long. V was cut by 3 bases and J by 5 bases, with 19 bases left in between. Germline lookup yields CDR1 DFQATT and CDR2 SNEGSKA (reference sequence). CDR3 coding DNA: TGCAGTGCTAGGGGGGGTGAAGGGCTCTCGACTGAAGCTTTCTTT. This encodes CSARGGEGLSTEAFF.

The CDR3 sequence is CASSYPGANSPLHF. CDR3 bases: TGTGCCAGCAGTTACCCGGGGGCAAATTCACCCCTCCACTTT. The gene calls are TRBV6-5 and TRBJ1-6, with D maybe TRBD1 (6 bases). Germline CDR1 reads MNHEY; CDR2 reads SVGAGI. This CDR3 has 14 residues. V was clipped by 2 bases and J by 7 bases, with 9 bases between them.

The sample holds a few counts of this clonotype. The V call is TRBV6-2 or TRBV6-3, the J call TRBJ2-3, with TRBD2 matching 7 bases. Trimming at V came to 7 bases and at J to 0 bases, leaving 7 bases not matched to a gene. Germline V gene lookup returns CDR1 MNHEY and CDR2 SVGEGT. The CDR3 spans 15 residues. The CDR3 sequence: CASKGIGGSTDTQYF. The CDR3 DNA reads as TGTGCCAGCAAAGGAATCGGGGGGAGCACAGATACGCAGTATTTT.

This clonotype came up a few times. V is TRBV12-3 or TRBV12-4 and J is TRBJ1-2; 8 bases match TRBD1. The trim removed 2 bases at V and 8 bases at J, leaving 10 bases unmatched. This CDR3 spans 15 amino acids. The CDR3 sequence is CASSLITQGAAGYTF. The CDR3 DNA reads as TGTGCCAGCAGTTTAATAACCCAGGGGGCTGCCGGCTACACCTTC.

The rearrangement uses TRBV7-2 and TRBJ2-1; 9 bases map to TRBD2. The CDR3 contains 16 residues. V shed 5 bases, J shed 2 bases, and the junction held 7 bases outside the gene matches. CDR1 is SGHTA, CDR2 FQGNSA, per germline. CDR3 bases: TGTGCCAGCAGCCGCCCCGGGACTAGCACCTACAATGAGCAGTTCTTC. Translation: CASSRPGTSTYNEQFF.